This paragraph reports one T cell receptor (beta chain). Its matching antigen is unknown. Every isolated RNA sample was fully reverse transcribed, so sequencing captured expressed TCRB transcripts. Some clones are missing from TCRdb's copy, which holds only in-frame ones; the method was immunoSEQ multiplex PCR. The sample has 53,000 or so clones; around 60% are singletons. The data derive from a study of beta chain features in type 1 diabetes. The CDR3 has 14 amino acids. Germline trimming cut 6 bases from V and 7 bases from J; bases unmatched to any gene: 7. CDR1 and CDR2 from the germline V gene are WSHSY and SAAADI. Cell sorting via CD45RO/CCR7/CD25/CD127/CD95/CD27 was performed to obtain CD4+ naive, central memory, regulatory and stem cell-like memory cells. The study's findings and limits: Shorter TCRB CDR3s, moderately but significantly so, marked every one of the four CD4+ subsets in Type 1 diabetes patients. TCRB repertoires of naive, central memory and Treg cells appeared more similar among patients than among healthy donors.

The source of this sequence is a young woman with type 1 diabetes. Source material: stem cell memory CD4+ T cells from blood. This chain joins TRBV10-2 and TRBJ1-1; 11 nucleotides match TRBD1. The CDR3 bases are TGCGCCAGCAGGACGGGACAGGGGGGCAATGAAGCTTTCTTT. Protein sequence: CASRTGQGGNEAFF.